This TCR beta chain is drawn from a study of OX40 agonist ivuxolimab in advanced cancers. Method: immunoSEQ multiplex PCR; TCRdb's copy keeps in-frame clones and lacks some. The table lists 45,000 to 55,000 clones, 90% to 95% of them singletons. This CDR3 contains 10 residues. V lost 11 bases to trimming and J lost 4 bases, with 9 bases between them. CDR1 and CDR2 from the germline V gene are ENHRY and SYGVKD. This receptor was identified in an adult with an advanced solid tumor such as melanoma, head and neck, liver or kidney cancer. This chain links TRBV10-3 with TRBJ2-7; D is tentatively TRBD1 or TRBD2 (6 bases each). Sample: CD4+ or CD8+ T cells sorted from blood, taken in a trial of the OX40 agonist ivuxolimab. The CDR3 DNA follows: TGTGCCCGAGGGGGGTACGAGCAGTACTTC. It codes for CARGGYEQYF.